These 23 T cell receptor beta chains were all obtained from the same sample, sequenced in a study of tumor and adjacent non-tumor tissue in lung cancer. RNA was extracted from bulk tissue without any cell sorting. A modified ARM-PCR protocol with three rounds of nested PCR amplified TCRbeta. In TCRdb, the multiplex PCR reads were re-called with MiXCR into one record per CDR3 protein. This sample has 91,000 or so distinct CDR3 sequences; around 64% occur once, and the top ten carry around 16%. Input material: lung tumor tissue. Receptors originate from a man between 60 and 75 years old with non-small cell lung cancer.

Regarding this clonotype: An end of the junction does not agree with germline; a read error may underlie this. The CDR3 region has the DNA TGCGCCACCAGCCAAGGGGCGAGGGTTTTCTACAATGAACAGTTCTTC. It is translated as CATSQGARVFYNEQFF. The chain employs TRBV4-3 and TRBJ2-1; the D call may be TRBD1 or TRBD2 (5 bases each). The CDR3 loop spans 16 amino acids. Germline CDR1 reads LGHNA; CDR2 reads YSLEER.

Worth noting for this clonotype: This likely comes from a read error, as the CDR3 has no conserved phenylalanine or tryptophan at its end. The chain has TRBV20-1 and TRBJ1-1; D is perhaps TRBD1 (6 bases). The CDR3 consists of 13 residues. CDR1 and CDR2 (germline): DFQATT, SNEGSKA (reference sequence). V lost 1 base, J lost 6 bases, and 12 bases lay in between. This chain's CDR3 is CSARVNRVAEAFY. CDR3 nucleotide sequence: TGCAGTGCTAGAGTAAACAGGGTGGCTGAAGCTTTCTAT.

The CDR3 here is CATRHGASGSHEQFF. The DNA for the CDR3 is TGTGCCACCAGACACGGGGCTAGCGGGAGCCATGAGCAGTTCTTC. The chain recombines TRBV11-3 with TRBJ2-1; 10 positions agree with TRBD2. The CDR3 totals 15 residues. Germline V CDR1 and CDR2: SGHNT, YENEEA. Trimming at V came to 10 bases and at J to 8 bases, leaving 14 bases not matched to a gene.

The chain is built from TRBV11-3 and TRBJ2-3, with D uncertain. Germline lookup yields CDR1 SGHNT and CDR2 YENEEA. This CDR3 has 11 residues. The V and J ends lost 4 bases and 14 bases respectively, with 13 bases between them. The CDR3 sequence: CASSSGIRGYF. In nucleotides, the CDR3 is TGTGCCAGCAGCTCAGGCATCAGAGGGTATTTT.

Points on this clonotype: A read error may be the cause here, since a much bigger clone is one base away. The gene calls are TRBV6-5 and TRBJ2-2, with D uncertain. Trimming shortened V by 3 bases and J by 5 bases, and 7 bases separated the two germline ends. This CDR3 has 13 residues. CDR1 is MNHEY, CDR2 SVGAGI, per germline. CDR3 coding DNA: TGTGCCAGCAGTTATATTAGAACCGGGGAGCTGTTTTTT. Its protein product is CASSYIRTGELFF.

This chain uses TRBV4-2 with TRBJ2-2, with D possibly being TRBD1 or TRBD2 (5 bases each). CDR1 LGHNA and CDR2 YNFKEQ come from the germline V gene. The CDR3 spans 17 residues. V lost 2 bases to trimming and J lost 17 bases, with 30 bases between them. The CDR3 region is CASSQQIGESNTGDLFF. DNA of the CDR3: TGTGCCAGCAGCCAACAAATAGGAGAGTCGAACACCGGGGACCTTTTTTTT.

Turning to this clonotype: This may stem from a read error, because a much larger clone lies one nucleotide away. The chain employs TRBV5-4 and TRBJ2-5, with 9 nucleotides matching TRBD2. The CDR3 runs 16 residues. The germline CDR1 and CDR2 sequences are SGHNT and YYREEE (reference sequence). CDR3: CGSSPGGASGKETQYF. DNA of the CDR3: TGTGGCAGCAGCCCGGGTGGCGCTAGCGGGAAAGAGACCCAGTACTTC.

This clonotype was observed at least ten times. The chain links TRBV30 to TRBJ1-4; no clear D. This CDR3 is built from 11 residues. Germline CDR1 GTSNPN, CDR2 SVGIG (reference sequence). Deletions cut 6 bases from V and 4 bases from J, with 6 bases between. The CDR3 loop is CACAVNEKLFF. The CDR3 DNA is TGTGCCTGTGCCGTTAATGAAAAACTGTTTTTT.

This clonotype came up many times. The chain employs TRBV19 and TRBJ1-6; a possible D gene is TRBD1 (5 bases). Trimming stripped 3 bases from V and 3 bases from J, with 9 bases between. This CDR3 comprises 15 residues. Germline loops: CDR1 LNHDA, CDR2 SQIVND (reference sequence). The CDR3 DNA reads TGTGCCAGTAGTATCCAGGACAACTATAATTCACCCCTCCACTTT. Its protein is CASSIQDNYNSPLHF.

Regarding this clonotype: At one boundary the junction diverges from the germline segment, which might be a read error. CDR3 sequence: CASMSGADIGELFF. The CDR3, as DNA: TGTGCTAGCATGTCGGGAGCGGACATCGGGGAGCTGTTTTTT. The chain couples TRBV7-8 to TRBJ2-2; possible D gene TRBD2, 6 bases. From germline, CDR1 is SGHVS and CDR2 FQNEAQ. The CDR3 sequence is 14 residues long.

This clonotype occurred many times. V is TRBV4-1 and J is TRBJ1-2; D is ambiguous. The CDR3 runs 15 residues. Germline CDR1 MGHRA, CDR2 YSYEKL. The V gene lost 0 bases and the J gene lost 8 bases, with 16 bases spanning the gap. CDR3 region: CASSQEYPSRAGYTF. In DNA, the CDR3 is TGCGCCAGCAGCCAAGAGTATCCCTCCCGGGCCGGCTACACCTTC.

The chain links TRBV9 to TRBJ1-1; D remains unclear. V lost 4 bases, J lost 9 bases, and 25 bases lay in between. The CDR3 length is 16 residues. Germline V gives CDR1 SGDLS, CDR2 YYNGEE. The chain's CDR3 is CASSIKEGAAGSQAFF. The DNA of the CDR3 is TGTGCCAGCAGCATAAAGGAAGGCGCGGCGGGGTCTCAAGCTTTCTTT.

The V gene is TRBV6-5, the J gene TRBJ2-2, with TRBD1 identical over 7 bases. The CDR3 sequence is 15 residues long. CDR1 and CDR2 (germline): MNHEY, SVGAGI. The CDR3 DNA reads TGTCACAGCAGGTCTGGGACAGTGAACACCGGGGAGCTGTTTTTT. It is translated as CHSRSGTVNTGELFF.

In this sample, this clonotype turned up many times. The gene calls are TRBV20-1 and TRBJ1-6, with D unresolved. The germline gives CDR1 DFQATT, CDR2 SNEGSKA (reference sequence). This CDR3 is built from 12 residues. V dropped 1 base and J dropped 7 bases, with 5 bases sitting between them. The chain's CDR3 is CSARGVNSPLHF. As DNA, the CDR3 is TGCAGTGCTAGAGGGGTCAATTCACCCCTCCACTTT.

With regard to this clonotype: Because the CDR3 is missing its conserved closing phenylalanine or tryptophan, this is likely a read error. The chain is built from TRBV6-5 and TRBJ2-3; D ambiguous. Trimming removed 7 bases at V and 4 bases at J, with 15 bases between. This CDR3 spans 14 amino acids. Germline CDR1 is MNHEY and CDR2 is SVGAGI. CDR3 region: CASKPGRVADTQYS. CDR3 sequence (DNA): TGTGCCAGCAAACCCGGTAGGGTTGCAGATACGCAGTATTCT.

As regards this clonotype: Given the absence of the conserved phenylalanine or tryptophan at the CDR3 end, a read error is likely. The rearrangement uses TRBV11-3 and TRBJ2-6, with D perhaps matching TRBD1 (6 bases). The CDR3 contains 15 residues. CDR1 and CDR2 (germline): SGHNT, YENEEA. The CDR3 protein is CASSQQGFGANVLTS. DNA of the CDR3: TGTGCTAGCAGCCAACAGGGTTTTGGGGCCAACGTCCTGACTTCC.

On this clonotype: This may be a read error, as it is one base from a much larger clone. This sequence joins TRBV20-1 and TRBJ2-1; TRBD2 is a possible D gene (5 bases). The CDR3 length is 11 residues. Trimming removed 6 bases from V and 8 bases from J, with 11 bases in between. Germline CDR1 reads DFQATT; CDR2 reads SNEGSKA (reference sequence). This CDR3 reads CSANTEDEQFF. The CDR3 DNA sequence: TGCAGTGCCAACACGGAGGATGAGCAGTTCTTC.

Details on this clonotype: This could be a read error, since a much larger clone is one nucleotide away. Since no conserved phenylalanine or tryptophan closes the CDR3, a read error is the likely cause. This chain connects TRBV6-2 or TRBV6-3 to TRBJ1-3; D is undetermined. V was clipped by 6 bases and J by 3 bases, with 12 bases between them. The germline CDR1 and CDR2 sequences are MNHEY and SVGEGT. This CDR3 region has 14 residues. This CDR3 is CASSHPRVGNTIYS. The CDR3 DNA sequence: TGTGCCAGCAGCCACCCGAGGGTTGGAAACACCATATATTCT.

In this sample, this clonotype turned up a few times. The chain uses TRBV5-1 and TRBJ2-5; no clear D gene. Germline loops: CDR1 SGHRS, CDR2 YFSETQ. There are 13 residues in the CDR3. V lost 1 base and J 0 bases, leaving 4 bases between the germline ends. The DNA of the CDR3 is TGCGCCAGCAGCTTGTCAGACCAAGAGACCCAGTACTTC. Amino acid sequence: CASSLSDQETQYF. Supplemented by reference TRBV5-1 and TRBJ2-5, the full variable domain reads KAGVTQTPRYLIKTRGQQVTLSCSPISGHRSVSWYQQTPGQGLQFLFEYFSETQRNKGNFPGRFSGRQFSNSRSEMNVSTLELGDSALYLCASSLSDQETQYFGPGTRLLVL.

Points on this clonotype: Because the CDR3 is missing its conserved closing phenylalanine or tryptophan, this is likely a read error. The rearrangement links TRBV5-4 to TRBJ2-5, with 9 bases lining up with TRBD1. This CDR3 comprises 15 residues. The V gene end was trimmed by 4 bases and the J gene end by 5 bases; junction bases not matched to a gene: 9. Germline values: CDR1 SGHNT, CDR2 YYREEE (reference sequence). The DNA of the CDR3 is TGTGCCAGCAGCCAGGAACAGGGGGCAGGGGAGACCCAGTACTTG. Translated: CASSQEQGAGETQYL.

As for this clonotype: A much larger clone differs by one base, so this may be a read error. The chain couples TRBV20-1 to TRBJ2-1; D tentatively fits TRBD1 or TRBD2 (6 bases each). The CDR3 loop spans 15 amino acids. Germline assignment: CDR1 DFQATT and CDR2 SNEGSKA (reference sequence). The CDR3 protein is CSASSLGGTNNEKFF. The CDR3 nucleotides are TGCAGTGCTAGTAGTTTAGGGGGGACCAACAATGAGAAGTTCTTC.

As concerns this clonotype: This may arise from a read error, as a much more abundant clone is one base away. The V and J genes are TRBV5-1 and TRBJ1-5; 7 bases line up with TRBD1. After removal of 9 bases from V and 3 bases from J, the junction contained 6 bases not matched to a gene. The CDR3 spans 13 residues. Germline V gene sequence: CDR1 SGHRS, CDR2 YFSETQ. This CDR3 is CAIRGDNNQPQHF. As DNA, the CDR3 is TGCGCCATCAGGGGGGACAACAATCAGCCCCAGCATTTT. The whole variable domain, remainder taken from reference TRBV5-1 and TRBJ1-5, is KAGVTQTPRYLIKTRGQQVTLSCSPISGHRSVSWYQQTPGQGLQFLFEYFSETQRNKGNFPGRFSGRQFSNSRSEMNVSTLELGDSALYLCAIRGDNNQPQHFGDGTRLSIL.

Points on this clonotype: A read error may be the cause here, since a much bigger clone is one base away. The V call is TRBV7-9, the J call TRBJ1-2; 9 bases fit TRBD1. The germline V gene has CDR1 SEHNR and CDR2 FQNEAQ (reference sequence). This CDR3 comprises 15 residues. J lost 3 bases, V lost 1 base, and 3 bases had no gene match. CDR3 region: CASSLGQGVDYGYTF. CDR3 coding DNA: TGTGCCAGCAGCTTAGGACAGGGGGTGGACTATGGCTACACCTTC.